One sample yielded the 21 T cell receptor beta chains listed below, sequenced in a study of control samples from healthy donors and cancer patients (dated by TCRdb to about 2020). Library creation used the immunoSEQ multiplex PCR assay. TCRdb obtained this table from immuneACCESS and retained in-frame rearrangements with V and J assigned. These tables miss some clones; where compared with another copy, unresolved V genes account for less than half of the shortfall, and the remainder is unexplained. For this sample there are 100,000 to 150,000 clones; 80% to 90% appear just once. About 3% of the sample belongs to the ten largest clones. The sequenced material came from blood. All receptors derive from a man in his sixties in good health.

The chain combines TRBV19 with TRBJ1-6; no clear D. The V gene lost 9 bases and the J gene lost 0 bases, with 9 bases spanning the gap. Germline V CDR1 and CDR2: LNHDA, SQIVND (reference sequence). This CDR3 comprises 14 residues. As DNA, the CDR3 is TGTGCCAGCGCATACAGCTCCTATAATTCACCCCTCCACTTT. This encodes CASAYSSYNSPLHF.

This clone was observed a single time. The V gene is TRBV6-5, the J gene TRBJ2-1, with D perhaps TRBD1 or TRBD2 (5 bases each). V gave up 0 bases and J gave up 3 bases, with 9 bases separating them. CDR3 size: 15 residues. In germline, CDR1 is MNHEY, CDR2 SVGAGI. CDR3 sequence (DNA): TGTGCCAGCAGTTACTCGGGACCGAGCTACAATGAGCAGTTCTTC. Residues: CASSYSGPSYNEQFF.

The gene calls are TRBV6-5 and TRBJ1-1, with 7 bases that match TRBD1. Germline V CDR1 and CDR2: MNHEY, SVGAGI. The CDR3 is 14 residues long. Trimming removed 6 bases from V and 1 base from J; junction bases left unmatched: 5. The CDR3 protein is CASSLRGRNTEAFF. The CDR3 DNA sequence: TGTGCCAGCAGCTTGAGGGGGCGGAACACTGAAGCTTTCTTT.

This chain connects TRBV30 to TRBJ1-3; unclear D gene. The CDR3 spans 12 residues. Germline CDR1 is GTSNPN and CDR2 is SVGIG (reference sequence). Trimming cost V 4 bases and J 3 bases, with 7 bases left between them. The CDR3 DNA reads as TGTGCCTGGATAGAAAGTGGAAACACCATATATTTT. Its protein product is CAWIESGNTIYF.

The chain is built from TRBV2 and TRBJ1-1, with a tentative D call TRBD1 (5 bases). The V and J ends lost 4 bases and 1 base respectively, with 10 bases between them. Per the germline V gene, CDR1 is SNHLY and CDR2 is FYNNEI. The CDR3 spans 14 residues. The CDR3 spells CASSVGEKNTEAFF. CDR3 DNA sequence: TGTGCCAGCAGTGTAGGGGAAAAGAACACTGAAGCTTTCTTT.

The chain is built from TRBV7-9 and TRBJ1-2; D uncertain. Looked up from germline, CDR1 is SEHNR and CDR2 is FQNEAQ (reference sequence). CDR3 size: 14 residues. Deletions cut 5 bases from V and 8 bases from J, with 18 bases between. The CDR3 loop reads CASSPGPIGGGYTF. In DNA, the CDR3 is TGTGCCAGCAGCCCAGGCCCCATTGGCGGAGGCTACACCTTC.

CDR3 loop: CASSIDHRVGNTIYF. The CDR3 coding sequence is TGTGCCAGTAGTATAGACCATCGGGTCGGAAACACCATATATTTT. V gene TRBV19 combines with J gene TRBJ1-3; D gene uncertain. The V end lost 0 bases, the J end lost 4 bases, and 10 bases lay between the germline ends. This CDR3 spans 15 amino acids. Germline V gene data show CDR1 as LNHDA and CDR2 as SQIVND (reference sequence).

The V and J genes are TRBV3-1 (or the pseudogene TRBV3-2) and TRBJ2-3; the D gene is possibly TRBD2 (6 bases). CDR3 size: 16 residues. The germline V gene encodes CDR1 LGHDT and CDR2 YNNKEL (reference sequence). The V end lost 3 bases, the J end lost 2 bases, and 15 bases lay between the germline ends. CDR3 DNA sequence: TGTGCCAGCAGCCAGAGCTGGCGGGGAAACACAGATACGCAGTATTTT. Its translation is CASSQSWRGNTDTQYF.

The genes are TRBV28 and TRBJ1-5; D remains ambiguous. The CDR3 is 14 residues long. Germline V gene sequence: CDR1 MDHEN, CDR2 SYDVKM. Between the trimmed V and J ends, which lost 5 bases and 3 bases, there was a span of 11 bases. CDR3 DNA sequence: TGTGCCAGCAGTCCCGCTGTGGTCAATCAGCCCCAGCATTTT. Protein: CASSPAVVNQPQHF. The whole variable domain, remainder taken from reference TRBV28 and TRBJ1-5, is DVKVTQSSRYLVKRTGEKVFLECVQDMDHENMFWYRQDPGLGLRLIYFSYDVKMKEKGDIPEGYSVSREKKERFSLILESASTNQTSMYLCASSPAVVNQPQHFGDGTRLSIL.

This chain links TRBV3-1 (or the pseudogene TRBV3-2) with TRBJ2-2; TRBD2 matches at 8 bases. Germline lookup yields CDR1 LGHDT and CDR2 YNNKEL (reference sequence). The CDR3 has 18 amino acids. Trimming took 7 bases from V and 1 from J; bases not matched to a gene: 14. CDR3 sequence reads: CASTGGARGAENTGELFF. Written as DNA, the CDR3 is TGTGCCAGCACGGGAGGGGCAAGGGGAGCGGAGAACACCGGGGAGCTGTTTTTT.

The CDR3 here is CASSRDRGLTDTQYF. In DNA form, the CDR3 reads TGTGCCAGCAGCCGGGACAGGGGTTTAACAGATACGCAGTATTTT. The chain employs TRBV7-3 and TRBJ2-3, with 10 positions matching TRBD1. The CDR3 has 15 residues. CDR1 is SGHTA and CDR2 is FQGTGA in the germline V gene. V lost 5 bases, J lost 3 bases, and 5 bases stayed unmatched.

The J gene is TRBJ1-2, the V gene TRBV2; 9 bases line up with TRBD1. CDR1 is SNHLY, CDR2 FYNNEI, per germline. Trimming at V came to 6 bases and at J to 3 bases, leaving 11 bases not matched to a gene. This CDR3 comprises 16 residues. DNA of the CDR3: TGTGCCAGCAGCGTCTTACAGGGGGCTAGGGACTATGGCTACACCTTC. Residues: CASSVLQGARDYGYTF. Full variable domain (missing parts from reference TRBV2 and TRBJ1-2): EPEVTQTPSHQVTQMGQEVILRCVPISNHLYFYWYRQILGQKVEFLVSFYNNEISEKSEIFDDQFSVERPDGSNFTLKIRSTKLEDSAMYFCASSVLQGARDYGYTFGSGTRLTVV.

This chain joins TRBV2 and TRBJ1-2; possibly TRBD1 for D (6 bases). With 8 bases removed from V and 1 base from J, the gap between germline ends came to 14 bases. The CDR3 loop spans 14 amino acids. Per the germline V gene, CDR1 is SNHLY and CDR2 is FYNNEI. The CDR3 loop is CASPPAQGNYGYTF. The CDR3 nucleotides read TGTGCCAGCCCCCCGGCACAGGGTAACTATGGCTACACCTTC.

This clone was detected once. V is TRBV4-1 and J is TRBJ1-2; weak D call: TRBD1 (6 bases). The V end lost 0 bases, the J end lost 7 bases, and 15 bases lay between the germline ends. The CDR3 contains 15 residues. Germline loops: CDR1 MGHRA, CDR2 YSYEKL. Written as DNA, the CDR3 is TGCGCCAGCAGCCAAGATGGGACAAGATTAAGTGGCTACACCTTC. Its protein product is CASSQDGTRLSGYTF.

The V call is TRBV28, the J call TRBJ1-6, with 8 bases identical to TRBD1. The junction had 11 bases not matched to a gene; V was cut back by 7 bases and J by 9 bases. CDR3 length: 15 amino acids. The germline V gene has CDR1 MDHEN and CDR2 SYDVKM. The CDR3 bases are TGTGCCAGCAAGACAGGGGCCGACGTAAGTTCACCCCTCCACTTT. Translating gives CASKTGADVSSPLHF.

The V call is TRBV7-3, the J call TRBJ2-2, with D perhaps assigned TRBD1 or TRBD2 (5 bases each). This CDR3 spans 18 amino acids. The germline gives CDR1 SGHTA, CDR2 FQGTGA. The V gene lost 0 bases and the J gene lost 2 bases, with 16 bases spanning the gap. The CDR3 bases are TGTGCCAGCAGCTTAACTTTCTGGGACCCCTTTAACACCGGGGAGCTGTTTTTT. This codes for CASSLTFWDPFNTGELFF.

The CDR3 DNA is TGTGCCAGCAGCCCTGGACAGTACGGCTATGGCTACACCTTC. It translates to CASSPGQYGYGYTF. The chain employs TRBV14 and TRBJ1-2; D possibly corresponds to TRBD1 (6 bases). The CDR3 extends over 14 amino acids. V lost 4 bases and J lost 4, with 13 bases in between. Germline V gives CDR1 SGHDN, CDR2 FVKESK.

The chain combines TRBV29-1 with TRBJ2-7; TRBD2 is a possible D gene (6 bases). The CDR3 extends over 15 amino acids. CDR1 and CDR2 from the germline V gene are SQVTM and ANQGSEA. Trimming pared 6 bases from V and 3 bases from J, leaving 21 bases between. The CDR3 region has the DNA TGCAGCGTAATCCCCCGTGTAGGAGGGGACTACGAGCAGTACTTC. Its protein product is CSVIPRVGGDYEQYF.

The V and J genes are TRBV25-1 and TRBJ2-5; unclear D gene. CDR1 is MGHDK, CDR2 SYGVNS, per germline. The CDR3 covers 15 residues. The germline V and J ends were trimmed by 6 bases and 5 bases, with 19 bases remaining between them. DNA of the CDR3: TGTGCCAGCAGCCATTCGGAGAGTACTACGGAGACCCAGTACTTC. Translation: CASSHSESTTETQYF.

The chain links TRBV6-2 or TRBV6-3 to TRBJ1-5; 9 nucleotides agree with TRBD1. Germline loops: CDR1 MNHEY, CDR2 SVGEGT. The CDR3 length is 17 residues. J lost 0 bases, V lost 4 bases, and 7 bases had no gene match. The CDR3 nucleotides read TGTGCCAGCAGTTTCCTGGGACAGGGCTATAGCAATCAGCCCCAGCATTTT. Protein product: CASSFLGQGYSNQPQHF.

V gene TRBV4-2 combines with J gene TRBJ1-4; D is perhaps TRBD1 (5 bases). This CDR3 has 15 residues. The V gene lost 3 bases and the J gene lost 0 bases, with 8 bases spanning the gap. Germline V gene lookup returns CDR1 LGHNA and CDR2 YNFKEQ. CDR3 amino acids: CASSQAGTTNEKLFF. For the CDR3, the DNA is TGTGCCAGCAGCCAGGCAGGGACAACTAATGAAAAACTGTTTTTT.